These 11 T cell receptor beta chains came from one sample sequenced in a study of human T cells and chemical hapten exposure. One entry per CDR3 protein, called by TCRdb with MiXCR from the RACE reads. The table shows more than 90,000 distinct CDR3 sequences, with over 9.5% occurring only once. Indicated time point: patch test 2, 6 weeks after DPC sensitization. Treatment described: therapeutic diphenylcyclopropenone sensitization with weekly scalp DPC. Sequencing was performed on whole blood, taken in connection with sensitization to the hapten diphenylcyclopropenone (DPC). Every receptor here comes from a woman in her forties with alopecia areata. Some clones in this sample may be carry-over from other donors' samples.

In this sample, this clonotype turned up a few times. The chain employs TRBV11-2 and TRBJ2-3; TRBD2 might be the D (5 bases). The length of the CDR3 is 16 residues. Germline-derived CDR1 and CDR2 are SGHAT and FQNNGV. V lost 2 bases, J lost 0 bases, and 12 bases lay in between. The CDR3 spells CASSLRTGGSTDTQYF. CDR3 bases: TGTGCCAGCAGCTTAAGGACCGGAGGAAGCACAGATACGCAGTATTTT.

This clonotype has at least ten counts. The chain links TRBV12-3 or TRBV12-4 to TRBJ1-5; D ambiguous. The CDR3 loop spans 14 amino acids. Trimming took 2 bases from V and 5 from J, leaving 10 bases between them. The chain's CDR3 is CASSLSRGYQPQHF. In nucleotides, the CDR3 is TGTGCCAGCAGTTTAAGCCGAGGGTATCAGCCCCAGCATTTT.

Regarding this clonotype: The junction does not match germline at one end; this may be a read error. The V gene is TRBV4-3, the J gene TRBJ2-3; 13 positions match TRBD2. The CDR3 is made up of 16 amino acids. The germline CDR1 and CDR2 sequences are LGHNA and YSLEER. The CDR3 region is CASSQDGTSGTDMQYF. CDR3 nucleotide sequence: TGCGCCAGCAGCCAAGATGGGACTAGCGGGACAGATATGCAGTATTTT.

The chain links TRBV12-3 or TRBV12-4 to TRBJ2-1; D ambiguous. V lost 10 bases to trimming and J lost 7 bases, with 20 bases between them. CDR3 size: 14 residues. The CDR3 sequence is CAITFVRHENEQFF. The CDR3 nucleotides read TGTGCCATCACTTTCGTTCGTCATGAGAATGAGCAGTTCTTC.

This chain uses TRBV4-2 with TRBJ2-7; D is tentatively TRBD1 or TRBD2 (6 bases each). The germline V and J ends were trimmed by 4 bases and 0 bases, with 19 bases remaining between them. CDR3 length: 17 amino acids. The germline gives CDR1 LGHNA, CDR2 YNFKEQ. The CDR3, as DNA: TGTGCCAGCAGCCCCGGCCGCCTAGGGGGGAGCTCCTACGAGCAGTACTTC. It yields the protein CASSPGRLGGSSYEQYF.

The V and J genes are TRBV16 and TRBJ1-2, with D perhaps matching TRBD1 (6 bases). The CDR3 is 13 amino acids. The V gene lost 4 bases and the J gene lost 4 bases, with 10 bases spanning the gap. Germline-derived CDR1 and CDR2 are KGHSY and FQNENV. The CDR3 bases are TGTGCCAGCAGCCTAGCAGGGGCCTATGGCTACACCTTC. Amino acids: CASSLAGAYGYTF.

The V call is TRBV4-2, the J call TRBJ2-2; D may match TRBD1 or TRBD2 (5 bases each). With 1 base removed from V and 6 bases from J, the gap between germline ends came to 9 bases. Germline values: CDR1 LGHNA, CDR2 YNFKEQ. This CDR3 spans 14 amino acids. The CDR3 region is CASSQGRDPGELFF. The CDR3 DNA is TGTGCCAGCAGCCAAGGAAGGGACCCCGGGGAGCTGTTTTTT.

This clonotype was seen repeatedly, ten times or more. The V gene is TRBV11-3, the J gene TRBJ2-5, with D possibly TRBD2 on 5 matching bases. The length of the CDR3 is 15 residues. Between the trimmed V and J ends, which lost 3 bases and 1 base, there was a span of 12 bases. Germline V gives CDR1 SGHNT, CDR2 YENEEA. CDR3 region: CASSLASGPQETQYF. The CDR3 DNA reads TGTGCCAGCAGCTTGGCCAGCGGACCCCAAGAGACCCAGTACTTC.

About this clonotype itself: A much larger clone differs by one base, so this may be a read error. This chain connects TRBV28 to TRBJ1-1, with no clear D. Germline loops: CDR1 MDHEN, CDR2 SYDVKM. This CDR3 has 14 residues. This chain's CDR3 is CACSSPPTNTEAFF. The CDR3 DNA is TGTGCCTGCAGTTCCCCGCCCACTAACACTGAAGCTTTCTTT.

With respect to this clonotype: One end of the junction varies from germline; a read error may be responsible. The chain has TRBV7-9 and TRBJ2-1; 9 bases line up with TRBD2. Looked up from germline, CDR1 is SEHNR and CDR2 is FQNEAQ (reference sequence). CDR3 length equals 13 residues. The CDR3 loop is CASSLAGRDEQFF. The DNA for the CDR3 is TGTGCCAGCAGCCTAGCGGGAAGGGATGAGCAGTTCTTC.

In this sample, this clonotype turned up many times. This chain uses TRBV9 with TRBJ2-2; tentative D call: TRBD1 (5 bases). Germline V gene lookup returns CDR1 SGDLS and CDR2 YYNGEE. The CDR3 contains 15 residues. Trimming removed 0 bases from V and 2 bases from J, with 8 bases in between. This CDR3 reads CASSVVGENTGELFF. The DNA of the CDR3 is TGTGCCAGCAGCGTAGTAGGGGAAAACACCGGGGAGCTGTTTTTT. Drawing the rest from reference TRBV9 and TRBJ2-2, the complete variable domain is DSGVTQTPKHLITATGQRVTLRCSPRSGDLSVYWYQQSLDQGLQFLIQYYNGEERAKGNILERFSAQQFPDLHSELNLSSLELGDSALYFCASSVVGENTGELFFGEGSRLTVL.